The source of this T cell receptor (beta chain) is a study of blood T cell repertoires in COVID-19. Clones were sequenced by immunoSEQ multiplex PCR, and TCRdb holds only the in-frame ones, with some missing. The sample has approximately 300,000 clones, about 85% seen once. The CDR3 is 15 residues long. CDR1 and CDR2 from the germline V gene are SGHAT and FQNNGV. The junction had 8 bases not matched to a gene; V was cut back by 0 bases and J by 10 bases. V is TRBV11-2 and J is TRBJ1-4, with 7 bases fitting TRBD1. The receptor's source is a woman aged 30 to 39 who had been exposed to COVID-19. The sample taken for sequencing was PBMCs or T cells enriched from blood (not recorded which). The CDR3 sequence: CASSLDPGQPSKLFF. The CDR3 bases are TGTGCCAGCAGCTTAGATCCGGGACAGCCTTCAAAACTGTTTTTT.